This T cell receptor (beta chain) originates from a study of cytomegalovirus exposure and HLA in healthy donors. Trimming shortened V by 6 bases and J by 6 bases, and 15 bases separated the two germline ends. Germline CDR1 and CDR2: SEHNR and FQNEAQ (reference sequence). The CDR3 runs to 13 residues. The study ran its PCR with 60 Vbeta and 13 Jbeta primers. The repertoire was sequenced with immunoSEQ multiplex PCR; TCRdb's copy has only in-frame clones and lacks some. The sample carries approximately 160,000 clones, around four fifths recorded once. What was sequenced was PBMCs. The source is a man between 18 and 35 years old in good health and CMV-seropositive. V is TRBV7-9 and J is TRBJ2-7, with D tentatively TRBD1 (5 bases). In DNA form, the CDR3 reads TGTGCCAGCAGTTCCAGGGAAATCGGCGAGCAGTACTTC. It encodes CASSSREIGEQYF.